This T cell receptor (beta chain) was sequenced in a study of Ad26.COV2.S vaccination and SARS-CoV-2 variants (dated by TCRdb to the early 2020s). Study-level background: Vaccine-arm donors were drawn from COV1001, a multicentre, randomized, double-blind, placebo-controlled phase I-IIa trial of Ad26.COV2.S in healthy adults. Throughout the experiments and outcome assessment, investigators stayed blinded to trial group allocation. Trial participants were randomized into five groups of five: low-dose or high-dose Ad26.COV2.S given once or twice, or placebo on both occasions. TCRbeta repertoire sequencing was used to assess the specificity and breadth of SARS-CoV-2-reactive T cell receptors after Ad26.COV2.S vaccination. The TCR-sequenced set comprised roughly 30 samples: some 19 Ad26.COV2.S vaccine recipients, 5 placebo recipients and 8 SARS-CoV-2 convalescent individuals. Dosing of Ad26.COV2.S was intramuscular, at either 5x10^10 or 1x10^11 viral particles, delivered as one shot or as two shots spaced 56 days apart.

Including the terminal cysteine and phenylalanine, the CDR3 comprises 13 residues. The read is trimmed to its CDR3 DNA, 39 bases read in frame from base 1. Looking up the germline V gene (reference sequence) yields CDR1 GTSNPN and CDR2 SVGIG. The germline ends are 13 bases apart after V is trimmed by 5 bases and J by 6 bases. The immunoSEQ Assay was used to sequence TCRbeta CDR3 regions. After extraction, genomic DNA underwent amplification by bias-controlled multiplex PCR, followed by high-throughput sequencing. Per the original workflow: To quantify the absolute abundance of every unique TCRbeta CDR3 region, sequences were collapsed and filtered. T cell fraction was estimated by normalization of TCRbeta template counts to usable DNA, with usable DNA being measured through amplification of reference genes present in all nucleated cells. Repertoire TCRs were annotated as SARS-CoV-2-specific when V gene, CDR3 amino acid sequence and J gene were exactly matched to a known reactive TCR set. The reference SARS-CoV-2 TCR set was obtained from MIRA and was filtered for enrichment in COVID-19-positive ImmuneCODE repertoires, whereby public or cross-reactive TCRs were removed. Drawing on the MIRA antigens, annotated TCRs were analysed further at the level of specific ORF or position within ORF. Breadth was defined as the number of annotated unique rearrangements divided by the total number of unique productive rearrangements, and depth was defined as the summed frequency of the annotated unique rearrangements. TCR breadth was compared between groups using two-sided Wilcoxon rank-sum tests. TCRdb re-hosts the immuneACCESS table, in-frame sequences only. Its copies lack some clones; in the studies checked, an unresolved V gene accounts for under half of them, and the cause for the rest is not known. D and trimming were read from the DNA, whereas the V and J calls and clone size are those reported in that table. This sample is represented by around 300,000 clones; approximately 90% of them were singletons. In total, the top ten clones hold roughly 4.8% of the sample.

Study-level results and caveats: Spike-specific TCR breadth was higher in Ad26.COV2.S recipients than in placebo recipients (P = 0.0014). Substantial breadth of spike-specific CD8+ and CD4+ T cell responses was reported after vaccination. Vaccine and placebo recipients had similar non-spike TCR breadth, a finding consistent with the vaccine containing only spike. The study lacked the statistical power to compare responses across vaccine doses or regimens. The authors noted that total T cell responses may have been underestimated by the TCR breadth and depth analyses.

The treatment or condition label, read with the paper, signifies: around 19 received Ad26.COV2.S at low or high dose, single or two shots; 5 received placebo; per-sample allocation not given. For vaccine and placebo recipients, the sequenced repertoires came from samples collected on day 63 after the first injection. Cohort 1b enrolled about two dozen adults aged 18-55 years at a single site in Boston, USA, between 29 July and 7 August 2020. Ad26.COV2.S consisted of a replication-incompetent adenovirus type 26 vector by which a prefusion-stabilized SARS-CoV-2 spike protein from the original Wuhan strain was expressed. With respect to this clone: No antigen is known for it. One base away there is no much larger clone; base qualities are not given.

This TCR was sampled from a person aged 18-65 years who received the Ad26.COV2.S COVID-19 vaccine or a placebo. The sequence links TRBV30 to TRBJ2-2; the D gene cannot be named for sure. The sample consisted of peripheral blood, taken in a trial of Ad26.COV2.S vaccine versus placebo. The CDR3 corresponds to CAWGLLSPGELFF. Read as DNA, the sequence is TGTGCCTGGGGCTTACTAAGCCCCGGGGAGCTGTTTTTT.